One T cell receptor (beta chain) is described in this entry. Its specificity is not known. Germline V gene data show CDR1 as MNHEY and CDR2 as SVGEGT. This CDR3 region has 14 residues. Trimming removed 1 base at V and 1 base at J, with 4 bases between. The data were taken from a study of T cell responses to AZD1222 COVID-19 vaccine. Regarding the study as a whole: AZD1222 recipients seropositive at baseline numbered only five to seven. There were repertoire samples only from the period after the peak T cell response. Unmutated variant regions are reportedly the target of nearly half of TCRs that are spike-specific.

Only in-frame clones appear in the TCRdb table, and some are missing; sequencing was by immunoSEQ multiplex PCR. The data hold 80,000 to 95,000 clones, with roughly 90% observed a single time. The V gene is TRBV6-2 or TRBV6-3, the J gene TRBJ2-2; D gene unclear. This sequence was found in an adult who received the AZD1222 COVID-19 vaccine. This specimen was peripheral blood, taken 28 days after the second AZD1222 dose. The CDR3 DNA reads as TGTGCCAGCAGTTACTTCAAGAACACCGGGGAGCTGTTTTTT. Its translation: CASSYFKNTGELFF.